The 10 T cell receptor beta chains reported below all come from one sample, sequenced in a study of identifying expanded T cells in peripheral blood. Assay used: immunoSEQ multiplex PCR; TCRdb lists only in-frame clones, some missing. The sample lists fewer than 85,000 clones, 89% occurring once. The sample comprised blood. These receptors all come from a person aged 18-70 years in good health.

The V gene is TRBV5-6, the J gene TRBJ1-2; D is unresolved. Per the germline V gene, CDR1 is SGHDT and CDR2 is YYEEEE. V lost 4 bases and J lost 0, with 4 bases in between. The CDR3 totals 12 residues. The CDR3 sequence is CASSSPNYGYTF. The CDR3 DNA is TGTGCCAGCAGCAGTCCTAACTATGGCTACACCTTC.

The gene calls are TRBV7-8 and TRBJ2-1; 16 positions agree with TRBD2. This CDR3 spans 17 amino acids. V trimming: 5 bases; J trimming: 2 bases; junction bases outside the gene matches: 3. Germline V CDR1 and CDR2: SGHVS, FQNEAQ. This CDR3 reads CASSSGTSGGAYNEQFF. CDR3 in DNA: TGTGCCAGCAGCAGCGGGACTAGCGGGGGGGCCTACAATGAGCAGTTCTTC. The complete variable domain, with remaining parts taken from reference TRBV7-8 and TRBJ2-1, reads GAGVSQSPRYKVAKRGQDVALRCDPISGHVSLFWYQQALGQGPEFLTYFQNEAQLDKSGLPSDRFFAERPEGSVSTLKIQRTQQEDSAVYLCASSSGTSGGAYNEQFFGPGTRLTVL.

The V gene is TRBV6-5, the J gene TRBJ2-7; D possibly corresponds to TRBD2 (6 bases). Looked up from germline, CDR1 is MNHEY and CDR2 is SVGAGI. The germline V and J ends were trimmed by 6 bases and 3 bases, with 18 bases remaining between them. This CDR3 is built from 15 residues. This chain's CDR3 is CASRGTGTGVYEQYF. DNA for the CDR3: TGTGCCAGCAGGGGAACGGGGACGGGGGTCTACGAGCAGTACTTC.

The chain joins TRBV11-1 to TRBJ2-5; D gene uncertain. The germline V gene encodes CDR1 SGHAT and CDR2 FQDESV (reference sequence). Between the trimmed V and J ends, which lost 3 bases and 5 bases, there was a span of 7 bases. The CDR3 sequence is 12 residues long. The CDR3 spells CASSFDWETQYF. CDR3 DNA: TGTGCCAGCAGCTTCGACTGGGAGACCCAGTACTTC.

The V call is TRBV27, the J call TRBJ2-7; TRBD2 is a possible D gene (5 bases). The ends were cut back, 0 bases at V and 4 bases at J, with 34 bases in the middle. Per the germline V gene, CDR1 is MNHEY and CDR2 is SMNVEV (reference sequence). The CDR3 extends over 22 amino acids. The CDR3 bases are TGTGCCAGCAGTTTATCGATGGCGAGGAACCCCCGGACTGGCCCACGTCCTTACGAGCAGTACTTC. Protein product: CASSLSMARNPRTGPRPYEQYF.

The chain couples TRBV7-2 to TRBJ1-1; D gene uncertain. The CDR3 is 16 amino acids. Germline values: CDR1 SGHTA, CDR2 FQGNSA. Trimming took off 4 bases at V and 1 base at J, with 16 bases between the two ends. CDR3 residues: CASSYTLPRANTEAFF. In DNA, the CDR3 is TGTGCCAGCAGCTACACGCTGCCACGGGCGAACACTGAAGCTTTCTTT.

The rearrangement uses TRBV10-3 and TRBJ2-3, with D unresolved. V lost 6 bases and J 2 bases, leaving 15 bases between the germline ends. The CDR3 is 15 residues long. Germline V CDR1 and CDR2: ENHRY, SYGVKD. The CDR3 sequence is CAIRRVHEYTDTQYF. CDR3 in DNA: TGTGCCATCAGACGAGTACATGAATACACAGATACGCAGTATTTT.

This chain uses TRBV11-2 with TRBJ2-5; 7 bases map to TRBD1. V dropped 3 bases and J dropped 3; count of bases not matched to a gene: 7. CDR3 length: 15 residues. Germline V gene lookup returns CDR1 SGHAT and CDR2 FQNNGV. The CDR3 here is CASSFTGTAEETQYF. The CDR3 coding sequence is TGTGCCAGCAGCTTTACCGGGACAGCGGAAGAGACCCAGTACTTC.

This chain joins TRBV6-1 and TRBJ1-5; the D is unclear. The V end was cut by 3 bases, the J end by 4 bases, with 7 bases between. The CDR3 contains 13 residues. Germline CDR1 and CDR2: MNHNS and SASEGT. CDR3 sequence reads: CASSEQVNQPQHF. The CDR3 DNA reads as TGTGCCAGCAGTGAGCAGGTTAATCAGCCCCAGCATTTT.

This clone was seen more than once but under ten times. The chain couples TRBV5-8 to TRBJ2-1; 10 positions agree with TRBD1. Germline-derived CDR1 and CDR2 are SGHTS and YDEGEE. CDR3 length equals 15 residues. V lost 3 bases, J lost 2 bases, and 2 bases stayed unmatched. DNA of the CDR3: TGTGCCAGCAGCTCGGGACAGGGGACCTACAATGAGCAGTTCTTC. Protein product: CASSSGQGTYNEQFF. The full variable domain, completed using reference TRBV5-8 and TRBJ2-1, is EAGVTQSPTHLIKTRGQQATLRCSPISGHTSVYWYQQALGLGLQFLLWYDEGEERNRGNFPPRFSGRQFPNYSSELNVNALELEDSALYLCASSSGQGTYNEQFFGPGTRLTVL.